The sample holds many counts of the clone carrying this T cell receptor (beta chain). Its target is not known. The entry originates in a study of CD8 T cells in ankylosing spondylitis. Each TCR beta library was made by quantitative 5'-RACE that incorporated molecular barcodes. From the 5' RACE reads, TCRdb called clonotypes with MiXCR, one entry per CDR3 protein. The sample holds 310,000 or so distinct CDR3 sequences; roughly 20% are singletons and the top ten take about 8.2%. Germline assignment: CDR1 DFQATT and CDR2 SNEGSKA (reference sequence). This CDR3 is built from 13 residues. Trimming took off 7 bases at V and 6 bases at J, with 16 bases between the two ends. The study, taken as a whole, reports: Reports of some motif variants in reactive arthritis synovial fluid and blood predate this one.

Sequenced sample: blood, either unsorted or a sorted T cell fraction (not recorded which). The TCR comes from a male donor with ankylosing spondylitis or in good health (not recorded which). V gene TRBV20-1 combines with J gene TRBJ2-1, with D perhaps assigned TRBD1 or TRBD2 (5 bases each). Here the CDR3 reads CSVQKGSGNEQFF. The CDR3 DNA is TGCAGTGTCCAAAAGGGGAGTGGCAATGAGCAGTTCTTC.